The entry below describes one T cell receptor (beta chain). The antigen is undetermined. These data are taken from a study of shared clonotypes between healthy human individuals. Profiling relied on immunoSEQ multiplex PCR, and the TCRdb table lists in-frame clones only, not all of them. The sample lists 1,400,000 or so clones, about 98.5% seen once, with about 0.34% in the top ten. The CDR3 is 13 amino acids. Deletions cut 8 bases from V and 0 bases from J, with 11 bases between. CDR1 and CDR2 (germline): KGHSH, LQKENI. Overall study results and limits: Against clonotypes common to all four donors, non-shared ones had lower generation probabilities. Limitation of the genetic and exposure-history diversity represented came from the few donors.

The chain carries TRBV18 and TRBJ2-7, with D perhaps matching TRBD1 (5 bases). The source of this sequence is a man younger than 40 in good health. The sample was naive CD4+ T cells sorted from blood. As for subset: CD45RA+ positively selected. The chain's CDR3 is CASRPDSSYEQYF. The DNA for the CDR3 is TGTGCCAGCCGGCCAGACAGCTCCTACGAGCAGTACTTC. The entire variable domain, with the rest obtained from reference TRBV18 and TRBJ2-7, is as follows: NAGVMQNPRHLVRRRGQEARLRCSPMKGHSHVYWYRQLPEEGLKFMVYLQKENIIDESGMPKERFSAEFPKEGPSILRIQQVVRGDSAAYFCASRPDSSYEQYFGPGTRLTVT.